One sample yielded the 28 T cell receptor beta chains listed below, sequenced in a study of cytomegalovirus exposure and HLA in healthy donors. The PCR was carried out with 60 Vbeta primers and 13 Jbeta primers. The repertoire was sequenced with immunoSEQ multiplex PCR; TCRdb's copy has only in-frame clones and lacks some. Of roughly 130,000 clones listed, about three quarters are singletons. Specimen: PBMCs. These TCRs come from a human donor in good health.

The chain is built from TRBV2 and TRBJ2-3, with D unclear. Trimming shortened V by 1 base and J by 1 base, and 6 bases separated the two germline ends. Germline V gene lookup returns CDR1 SNHLY and CDR2 FYNNEI. CDR3 length equals 14 residues. CDR3 DNA: TGTGCCAGCAGTGAAGTGGCTGGCACAGATACGCAGTATTTT. Residues: CASSEVAGTDTQYF.

There are a few counts of this clone. This sequence joins TRBV4-2 and TRBJ1-5; D gene uncertain. Trimming took 4 bases from V and 3 from J, leaving 13 bases between them. Germline CDR1 LGHNA, CDR2 YNFKEQ. CDR3 length: 15 residues. CDR3 nucleotide sequence: TGTGCCAGCAGCCGGTCGGACTATCCCAATCAGCCCCAGCATTTT. Translating it yields CASSRSDYPNQPQHF.

This chain connects TRBV29-1 to TRBJ2-1; D unresolved. This CDR3 region has 13 residues. V lost 7 bases and J lost 9, with 19 bases in between. The germline gives CDR1 SQVTM, CDR2 ANQGSEA. CDR3 DNA sequence: TGCAGCGCCGTTTCAGGATCCATGGGTGAGCAGTTCTTC. This codes for CSAVSGSMGEQFF.

J is TRBJ1-2 and V is TRBV2, with a possible D match to TRBD1 (5 bases). Germline loops: CDR1 SNHLY, CDR2 FYNNEI. This CDR3 is 16 amino acids long. Deletions cut 9 bases from V and 2 bases from J, with 22 bases between. In DNA form, the CDR3 reads TGTGCCAGGCACTCAGGCGGGCAGGGAGGGAACTATGGCTACACCTTC. It encodes CARHSGGQGGNYGYTF.

The sample holds one count of this clone. This chain links TRBV4-1 with TRBJ2-3; TRBD2 aligns across 8 bases. The CDR3 totals 18 residues. Germline lookup yields CDR1 MGHRA and CDR2 YSYEKL. The V segment lost 4 bases and the J segment 0 bases; nucleotides outside the gene matches: 12. The CDR3 coding sequence is TGCGCCAGCAGCCGGACTAGCTTATCCCGGTCTAGCACAGATACGCAGTATTTT. Translation gives CASSRTSLSRSSTDTQYF.

This rearrangement joins TRBV14 to TRBJ1-2; D is undetermined. With 0 bases removed from V and 4 bases from J, the gap between germline ends came to 9 bases. Germline CDR1 SGHDN, CDR2 FVKESK. The CDR3 sequence is 14 residues long. The CDR3: CASSQDVNVYGYTF. The CDR3 nucleotides are TGTGCCAGCAGCCAAGATGTAAATGTCTATGGCTACACCTTC.

The rearrangement joins TRBV10-1 to TRBJ2-1; 10 bases align to TRBD2. With V trimmed by 6 bases and J by 7 bases, 9 bases remained unmatched. Germline values: CDR1 WNHNN, CDR2 SYGVQD (reference sequence). The CDR3 is 15 residues long. The CDR3 region is CASSETSSGGNEQFF. CDR3 DNA sequence: TGCGCCAGCAGCGAGACGTCTAGCGGGGGTAATGAGCAGTTCTTC.

This clone was found once. The rearrangement joins TRBV6-5 to TRBJ2-3; 8 bases align to TRBD1. V was pared by 5 bases and J by 6 bases, with 7 bases of the junction left unmatched. Germline V gene sequence: CDR1 MNHEY, CDR2 SVGAGI. The CDR3 is 14 residues long. The CDR3 bases are TGTGCCAGCAGTCTGGGACAGGCTGTCGATACGCAGTATTTT. It codes for CASSLGQAVDTQYF.

The chain is built from TRBV4-1 and TRBJ1-5, with D possibly matching TRBD1 (5 bases). Deletions cut 11 bases from V and 0 bases from J, with 14 bases between. The CDR3 runs 14 residues. Germline CDR1 and CDR2: MGHRA and YSYEKL. DNA for the CDR3: TGCGCCTCAAGGGGAGGGGATAGCAATCAGCCCCAGCATTTT. It encodes CASRGGDSNQPQHF.

The DNA of the CDR3 is TGTGCCAGCAGTGACTCCCCACGAGGCGGGATCTACGAGCAGTACTTC. Translating gives CASSDSPRGGIYEQYF. The chain uses TRBV6-4 and TRBJ2-7; maybe TRBD2 (6 bases). This CDR3 is 16 amino acids long. Per germline, CDR1 MRHNA and CDR2 SNTAGT. V lost 0 bases and J lost 3, with 15 bases in between.

The gene calls are TRBV2 and TRBJ1-2; 7 nucleotides line up with TRBD1. CDR1 and CDR2 (germline): SNHLY, FYNNEI. With 11 bases clipped from V and 5 bases from J, the junction kept 5 bases outside the gene matches. This CDR3 region has 11 residues. DNA for the CDR3: TGTGCCGGGCAGGGACAGTATGGCTACACCTTC. Translated, it gives CAGQGQYGYTF.

This chain joins TRBV28 and TRBJ2-6, with TRBD2 as a possible D gene (5 bases). The CDR3 loop spans 15 amino acids. Trimming took 6 bases from V and 2 from J, leaving 11 bases between them. The germline CDR1 and CDR2 sequences are MDHEN and SYDVKM. The CDR3 DNA is TGTGCCAGCAGGCGTAGCGAAACTGGGGCCAACGTCCTGACTTTC. Its translation is CASRRSETGANVLTF.

The V gene is TRBV27, the J gene TRBJ1-5, with D possibly TRBD1 on 5 matching bases. The CDR3 totals 15 residues. Germline V gene lookup returns CDR1 MNHEY and CDR2 SMNVEV (reference sequence). Trimming left V 1 base short and J 2 bases short, with 9 bases between. The CDR3 DNA reads TGTGCCAGCAGTTTATGGTCGGGGGGCAATCAGCCCCAGCATTTT. Residues: CASSLWSGGNQPQHF.

With respect to this clone: The junction departs from germline at one end; a sequencing error may be responsible. This chain joins TRBV7-9 and TRBJ2-1, with TRBD1 identical over 10 bases. The CDR3 totals 15 residues. Germline-derived CDR1 and CDR2 are SEHNR and FQNEAQ (reference sequence). CDR3 in DNA: TGTTCCAGCAGCGTGGGACAGGGGCTACGGGATGAGCAGTTCTTC. Its translation is CSSSVGQGLRDEQFF.

This rearrangement joins TRBV7-2 to TRBJ2-3, with 7 bases fitting TRBD2. Germline CDR1 and CDR2: SGHTA and FQGNSA. The CDR3 runs 17 residues. V shed 1 base, J shed 0 bases, and the junction held 7 bases outside the gene matches. The CDR3 loop is CASSLGSGRGSTDTQYF. The CDR3 DNA follows: TGTGCCAGCAGCTTAGGGTCAGGGCGGGGGAGCACAGATACGCAGTATTTT.

J is TRBJ2-1 and V is TRBV5-4; 16 bases line up with TRBD2. Germline lookup yields CDR1 SGHNT and CDR2 YYREEE (reference sequence). CDR3 size: 16 residues. V lost 0 bases to trimming and J lost 10 bases; unmatched junction nucleotides: 4. The CDR3 DNA is TGTGCCAGCAGCTTGGGGGGGACTAGCGGGGGGGAAGAGCAGTTCTTC. The encoded protein is CASSLGGTSGGEEQFF.

The chain has TRBV4-2 and TRBJ2-5, with 9 bases that match TRBD1. V lost 4 bases, J lost 2 bases, and 11 bases stayed unmatched. This CDR3 contains 17 residues. Germline CDR1 and CDR2: LGHNA and YNFKEQ. The CDR3 nucleotides read TGTGCCAGCAGCCGGCCTTTCGGACAGGGGCTACAAGAGACCCAGTACTTC. It yields the protein CASSRPFGQGLQETQYF.

The sample holds a few counts of this clone. The chain carries TRBV6-5 and TRBJ1-1; D gene unclear. This CDR3 has 13 amino acids. Germline V gene sequence: CDR1 MNHEY, CDR2 SVGAGI. V lost 6 bases and J 0 bases, leaving 8 bases between the germline ends. The CDR3 region is CASRFYLNTEAFF. The CDR3 DNA reads as TGTGCCAGCAGATTTTACTTGAACACTGAAGCTTTCTTT.

This clone turned up a few times. The gene calls are TRBV4-1 and TRBJ2-5; D possibly corresponds to TRBD2 (7 bases). The length of the CDR3 is 17 residues. From germline, CDR1 is MGHRA and CDR2 YSYEKL. V shed 1 base and J shed 1 base, with 16 bases lying between them. The CDR3 sequence: CASSQGTGGSVQETQYF. The CDR3 nucleotides are TGCGCCAGCAGCCAAGGCACGGGGGGCTCGGTCCAAGAGACCCAGTACTTC.

This clone was seen only once. The chain couples TRBV5-1 to TRBJ1-4, with 8 bases that match TRBD1. Germline assignment: CDR1 SGHRS and CDR2 YFSETQ. V shed 3 bases, J shed 6 bases, and the junction held 10 bases outside the gene matches. The CDR3 is 16 amino acids. The CDR3 nucleotides read TGCGCCAGCAGCTCCAACATCAGGGGGCGGGATGAAAAACTGTTTTTT. This translates into CASSSNIRGRDEKLFF.

This sequence joins TRBV6-6 and TRBJ1-2; D perhaps matches TRBD1 (5 bases). The length of the CDR3 is 12 residues. V shed 7 bases and J shed 4 bases, with 10 bases lying between them. The germline gives CDR1 MNHNY, CDR2 SVGAGI (reference sequence). The CDR3 DNA sequence: TGTGCCAGCAACTTTCAGGGCTATGGCTACACCTTC. It is translated as CASNFQGYGYTF.

The V call is TRBV5-8, the J call TRBJ1-6; D not resolved. Germline assignment: CDR1 SGHTS and CDR2 YDEGEE. The length of the CDR3 is 19 residues. V shed 0 bases and J shed 0 bases, with 16 bases lying between them. The CDR3 DNA sequence: TGTGCCAGCAGCTTGGCCCAGTACAGCCAGATCTCCTATAATTCACCCCTCCACTTT. It yields the protein CASSLAQYSQISYNSPLHF.

The CDR3 sequence is CASSGTGDEQYF. CDR3 sequence (DNA): TGTGCCAGCAGTGGTACAGGGGACGAGCAGTACTTC. V usage is TRBV9 and J usage is TRBJ2-7, with TRBD1 identical over 7 bases. Germline V lookup: CDR1 SGDLS, CDR2 YYNGEE. The CDR3 consists of 12 residues. The J segment lost 5 bases and the V segment lost 5 bases, leaving 4 bases of the junction unmatched.

The DNA for the CDR3 is TGTGCCAGCAGCTCCAGCCCCACAGGCCAAGAGACCCAGTACTTC. Its protein product is CASSSSPTGQETQYF. The chain is built from TRBV11-2 and TRBJ2-5, with D possibly matching TRBD1 (5 bases). The CDR3 runs to 15 residues. The V gene lost 4 bases and the J gene lost 1 base, with 13 bases spanning the gap. The germline CDR1 and CDR2 sequences are SGHAT and FQNNGV.

This clone is a singleton in its sample. The chain carries TRBV7-2 and TRBJ2-5; 10 bases align to TRBD2. This CDR3 contains 15 residues. After removal of 7 bases from V and 4 bases from J, the junction contained 9 bases not matched to a gene. CDR1 and CDR2 (germline): SGHTA, FQGNSA. The CDR3 sequence: CASIQSGGGGETQYF. In DNA form, the CDR3 reads TGTGCCAGCATCCAAAGCGGGGGGGGCGGAGAGACCCAGTACTTC.

The rearrangement joins TRBV28 to TRBJ2-7; D is perhaps TRBD2 (6 bases). V shed 6 bases and J shed 3 bases, with 27 bases lying between them. There are 18 residues in the CDR3. Germline V gives CDR1 MDHEN, CDR2 SYDVKM. CDR3 residues: CASRGPGLPTDGRYEQYF. Here the CDR3 DNA reads TGTGCCAGCAGGGGCCCGGGACTCCCAACCGATGGCCGCTACGAGCAGTACTTC.

On this clone itself: Other DNA sequences from this sample encode an identical CDR3 as well. In DNA form, the CDR3 reads TGTGCCAGCAGTTTCGGGGGGTTCTATGGCTACACCTTC. It specifies CASSFGGFYGYTF. The chain joins TRBV27 to TRBJ1-2; the D gene is possibly TRBD1 (5 bases). Germline CDR1 MNHEY, CDR2 SMNVEV (reference sequence). The CDR3 spans 13 residues. V lost 3 bases and J lost 4, with 9 bases in between.

This chain connects TRBV5-1 to TRBJ2-1; D unresolved. The germline V gene has CDR1 SGHRS and CDR2 YFSETQ. Trimming pared 1 base from V and 6 bases from J, leaving 8 bases between. The CDR3 spans 13 residues. This CDR3 reads CASSLYQSNEQFF. The DNA of the CDR3 is TGCGCCAGCAGCTTGTACCAGTCCAATGAGCAGTTCTTC.